The rows below give T cell receptor beta chains drawn from one sample of a study of sequential checkpoint blockade in melanoma. The assay was immunoSEQ multiplex PCR, and TCRdb's table has in-frame clones only and misses some. The sample includes some 13,000 clones, around two thirds of them seen just once. The sample consisted of CD8+ T cells sorted from blood (inferred from file names), taken from a patient given nivolumab and ipilimumab in sequence. The receptors here all came from a human donor with melanoma. Both conserved end residues are part of each CDR3. The D gene is left open where the match is weak. Expanded clones are given a class, and other clones once, few, many or no size at all.

TRBJ2-5,TRBD1,TRBV27,NA,TGTGCCAGCAGTCCTAGGACAGGGTGGGACCAAGAGACCCAGTACTTC,CASSPRTGWDQETQYF
TRBJ2-1,NA,TRBV5-4,NA,TGTGCCAGCAGGAGGGACTCCTACAATGAGCAGTTCTTC,CASRRDSYNEQFF
TRBJ2-3,NA,TRBV5-3,once,TGTGCCAGAAGCTTGTTGAGTAGCCGATGCACAGATACGCAGTATTTT,CARSLLSSRCTDTQYF
TRBJ2-7,TRBD2,TRBV7-2,NA,TGTGCCAGCAGCTTAGCGGGATGGACTAGCGGCTCCTACGAGCAGTACTTC,CASSLAGWTSGSYEQYF
TRBJ1-5,TRBD1,TRBV30,few,TGTGCCTGGAGTCTTGACAGGGCCAGCAATCAGCCCCAGCATTTT,CAWSLDRASNQPQHF
TRBJ2-3,TRBD2,TRBV7-2,NA,TGTGCCAGCAGCTTAACGGGAGGATGGACGCAGTATTTT,CASSLTGGWTQYF
TRBJ1-5,TRBD1,TRBV28,few,TGTGCCAGCAGATCGGACAGGGGGGTACAGCCCCAGCATTTT,CASRSDRGVQPQHF
TRBJ2-7,NA,TRBV7-8,NA,TGTGCCAGCAGCTCATACGGCTACGAGCAGTACTTC,CASSSYGYEQYF
TRBJ2-7,NA,TRBV10-3,NA,TGTGCCACCGTAGAAGCCCGATTGAACTACGAGCAGTACTTC,CATVEARLNYEQYF
TRBJ2-7,NA,TRBV7-9,few,TGTGCCAGCAGCTTGTCGACAGGCTACGAGCAGTACTTC,CASSLSTGYEQYF
TRBJ2-3,NA,TRBV6-1,few,TGTGCCAGCAGTCGACAGGCAGGAGGCACAGATACGCAGTATTTT,CASSRQAGGTDTQYF
TRBJ2-7,NA,TRBV7-9,medium-sized,TGTGCCAGCAGCTTCCGGGACTTCGGTTCCTACGAGCAGTACTTC,CASSFRDFGSYEQYF
TRBJ1-3,NA,TRBV6-1,NA,TGTGCCAGCAGTGAAGCGGAGGACCGAAGAAACACCATATATTTT,CASSEAEDRRNTIYF
TRBJ2-7,TRBD1,TRBV4-2,NA,TGTGCCAGCAGCCCCGGGACAGGGGGGTACGAGCAGTACTTC,CASSPGTGGYEQYF
TRBJ2-2,TRBD1,TRBV27,NA,TGTGCCAGCGGGCCGCGGCAGGGGGCTCCGTGGAACACCGGGGAGCTGTTTTTT,CASGPRQGAPWNTGELFF
TRBJ1-2,NA,TRBV6-1,NA,TGTGCCAGCAGTGAATGGGCCGAGGGGGGGTTAGGAGGCTACACCTTC,CASSEWAEGGLGGYTF
TRBJ2-5,TRBD1,TRBV25-1,NA,TGTGCCAGCAGAGGGGACAGATTCCAAGAGACCCAGTACTTC,CASRGDRFQETQYF
TRBJ2-3,TRBD2,TRBV5-6,few,TGTGCCAGCAGCTTAAGACTAGCGGTCACAGATACGCAGTATTTT,CASSLRLAVTDTQYF
TRBJ2-5,TRBD1,TRBV4-1,NA,TGCGCCAGCAGCTATTCGGACAGGGGGCAAGAGACCCAGTACTTC,CASSYSDRGQETQYF
TRBJ1-2,TRBD1,TRBV9,few,TGTGCCAGCAGCTCCCCGGGACAGAACTATGGCTACACCTTC,CASSSPGQNYGYTF
TRBJ2-5,NA,TRBV27,NA,TGTGCCAGCAGTTTATCAAGAGCTGCTAGCGCTCAAGAGACCCAGTACTTC,CASSLSRAASAQETQYF
TRBJ2-7,TRBD2,TRBV10-3,NA,TGTGCCATCAGTGGGCTAGCGGGAGCCAGTCCCGACGAGCAGTACTTC,CAISGLAGASPDEQYF
TRBJ2-7,TRBD2,TRBV6-1,NA,TGTGCCAGCAGTGAAGAGATCAGCGGGGGGGTGTACGAGCAGTACTTC,CASSEEISGGVYEQYF
TRBJ2-7,NA,TRBV11-2,few,TGTGCCAGCAGCTCCCATCTAAGCTCCTACGAGCAGTACTTC,CASSSHLSSYEQYF
TRBJ2-7,NA,TRBV27,NA,TGTGCCAGCAGCTCATCCGGGAGCTACTACGAGCAGTACTTC,CASSSSGSYYEQYF
TRBJ2-7,TRBD2,TRBV9,NA,TGTGCCAGCAGCTTTGGACTAGCGGGCGAGCAGTACTTC,CASSFGLAGEQYF
TRBJ2-1,TRBD2,TRBV18,NA,TGTGCCAGCTCACCAACGGTAGCGGGATACAATGAGCAGTTCTTC,CASSPTVAGYNEQFF
TRBJ2-5,NA,TRBV7-9,NA,TGTGCCAGCAGCCCGCGTGGCGGGGGCAATCAAGAGACCCAGTACTTC,CASSPRGGGNQETQYF
TRBJ2-2,NA,TRBV7-9,NA,TGTGCCAGCAGCTTAGGCCAGGGTATGGACACCGGGGAGCTGTTTTTT,CASSLGQGMDTGELFF
TRBJ2-7,TRBD1,TRBV7-9,few,TGTGCCAGCAGCAAGTCCCCGGGACAGTACTACGAGCAGTACTTC,CASSKSPGQYYEQYF
TRBJ2-1,NA,TRBV4-3,NA,TGCGCCAGCAGCCCCGCCTGGCTGCGGGAAGATAGCTCCTACAATGAGCAGTTCTTC,CASSPAWLREDSSYNEQFF
TRBJ2-5,TRBD1,TRBV7-9,NA,TGTGCCAGCAGCTTAGTTGGACAGGGGACCGGGGCCCAGTACTTC,CASSLVGQGTGAQYF
TRBJ2-7,TRBD1,TRBV7-9,medium-sized,TGTGCCAGCTCAGGGGGTTTCTCCTACGAGCAGTACTTC,CASSGGFSYEQYF
TRBJ2-7,NA,TRBV5-4,medium-sized,TGTGCCAGCAGCTTGAACAGGGTATACGAGCAGTACTTC,CASSLNRVYEQYF
TRBJ2-1,TRBD1,TRBV27,NA,TGTGCCAGCAGAGCGACAGGGAAATCCTACAATGAGCAGTTCTTC,CASRATGKSYNEQFF
TRBJ2-7,NA,TRBV27,NA,TGTGCCAGCAGACCCCCCGGGGGCTACGAGCAGTACTTC,CASRPPGGYEQYF
TRBJ1-1,NA,TRBV13,NA,TGTGCCAGCAGCTTAGCGGGGTTGGAAGCTTTCTTT,CASSLAGLEAFF
TRBJ2-2,NA,TRBV4-1,NA,TGCGCCAGCAGCCACCCGGCGGGACTGAACACCGGGGAGCTGTTTTTT,CASSHPAGLNTGELFF
TRBJ2-7,TRBD2,TRBV12-5,NA,TGTGCTAGTGGTGGGGGGGTGGACGAGCAGTACTTC,CASGGGVDEQYF
TRBJ2-7,NA,TRBV7-6,NA,TGTGCCAGCAGCTCCACTAGTTCCCTGACAGGCCCCTACGAGCAGTACTTC,CASSSTSSLTGPYEQYF
TRBJ1-3,NA,TRBV9,NA,TGTGCCAGCAGCTCGCGACAGGACCTCTCTGGAAACACCATATATTTT,CASSSRQDLSGNTIYF
TRBJ2-7,TRBD1,TRBV2,NA,TGTGCCAGCAGGGGACAGGGGGTACGGATAGAGCAGTACTTC,CASRGQGVRIEQYF
TRBJ2-3,TRBD2,TRBV27,NA,TGTGCCAGCAGTTTATTCGGACTAGCGCTAGGCACAGATACGCAGTATTTT,CASSLFGLALGTDTQYF
TRBJ2-7,NA,TRBV20-1,NA,TGCAGTCGGGACTTCTCCTACGAGCAGTACTTC,CSRDFSYEQYF
TRBJ2-7,TRBD1,TRBV7-8,NA,TGTGCCAGCAGCTCCCCCGGGACAGGGGGCCTCTACGAGCAGTACTTC,CASSSPGTGGLYEQYF
TRBJ2-5,TRBD2,TRBV7-8,NA,TGTGCCAGCACCGCGGTGACTAGCAGGCAAGAGACCCAGTACTTC,CASTAVTSRQETQYF
TRBJ2-1,NA,TRBV10-1,NA,TGCGCCAGCAGTGAGTCCTACGGGGTCAATGAGCAGTTCTTC,CASSESYGVNEQFF
TRBJ2-3,TRBD2,TRBV4-1,once,TGCGCCAGCAGCCATGGTCGGGGGGGTGGGTCCGGACTGGGAGATACGCAGTATTTT,CASSHGRGGGSGLGDTQYF
TRBJ2-2,NA,TRBV7-6,NA,TGTGCCAGCATCGCGGGGCCAGGGGGTACCGGGGAGCTGTTTTTT,CASIAGPGGTGELFF